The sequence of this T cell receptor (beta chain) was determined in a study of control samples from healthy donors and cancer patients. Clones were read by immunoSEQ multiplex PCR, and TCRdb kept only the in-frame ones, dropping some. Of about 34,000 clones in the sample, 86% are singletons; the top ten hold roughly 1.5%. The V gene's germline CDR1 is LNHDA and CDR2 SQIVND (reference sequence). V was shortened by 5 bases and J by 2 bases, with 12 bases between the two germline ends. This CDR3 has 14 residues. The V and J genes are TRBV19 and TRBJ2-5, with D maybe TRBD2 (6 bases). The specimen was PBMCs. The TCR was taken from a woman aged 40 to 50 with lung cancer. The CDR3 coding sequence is TGTGCCAGTAGTCCGCGGGACCGACAAGAGACCCAGTACTTC. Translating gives CASSPRDRQETQYF.